This TCR beta chain appears in the sequencing data of a study of T cell responses to AZD1222 COVID-19 vaccine. The CDR3 runs 14 residues. The germline gives CDR1 LNHDA, CDR2 SQIVND (reference sequence). The J segment lost 2 bases and the V segment lost 6 bases, leaving 4 bases of the junction unmatched. Clones were read by immunoSEQ multiplex PCR, and TCRdb kept only the in-frame ones, dropping some. The sample holds 89,000 or so clones, more than 70% seen once. The study's findings and limits: Two AZD1222 doses significantly raised spike-specific TCR breadth and depth over controls. The peak T cell response came first, and repertoires were sampled only after it. Dominant at 160-218 and 743-854, vaccine-associated CD4 TCRs also spanned spike.

Worth noting for this clone: Its specificity is not known.

Material: peripheral blood, obtained 28 days after the second AZD1222 dose. The receptor was isolated from an adult who received the AZD1222 COVID-19 vaccine. The chain couples TRBV19 to TRBJ1-3; 7 nucleotides match TRBD1. This CDR3 is CASRTTGAGNTIYF. DNA of the CDR3: TGTGCCAGTAGGACCACAGGGGCTGGAAACACCATATATTTT.